This T cell receptor (beta chain) was recovered during a study of T cell repertoires in cytomegalovirus infection. Study as a whole: Use of recently identified HLA-C-restricted and well-studied HLA-B-restricted CMV epitopes was part of the study. Public TCR beta signature analysis indicated the presence of both CMV infection and matching HLA type.

Study-level findings and limits: Frequencies of public TCR beta families were cumulated, and this identified carriers of CMV plus the relevant HLA. Across the ex vivo response, the dominant clonotypes were HLA-C-restricted CMV-specific TCR beta clonotypes.

The CDR3 spans 12 residues. Germline lookup yields CDR1 LNHDA and CDR2 SQIVND (reference sequence). A remark on this clonotype: No antigen is known for it. A much bigger clone sits one base away, suggesting this may be a read error.

TCRdb re-called the reads with MiXCR, one entry per CDR3 protein. The sample lists about 360,000 distinct CDR3 sequences, roughly 36% occurring once. The chain uses TRBV19 and TRBJ2-3; 7 nucleotides align to TRBD1. This clonotype was obtained from a human donor in good health (CMV status not recorded). Some clones in this sample may be carry-over from other donors' samples. The sample in question was cultured PBMCs, obtained from culture after CMV antigen stimulation. CDR3 in amino acids: CASVDRTDMQYF. The CDR3 nucleotides are TGTGCCAGTGTGGACAGGACAGATATGCAGTATTTT.